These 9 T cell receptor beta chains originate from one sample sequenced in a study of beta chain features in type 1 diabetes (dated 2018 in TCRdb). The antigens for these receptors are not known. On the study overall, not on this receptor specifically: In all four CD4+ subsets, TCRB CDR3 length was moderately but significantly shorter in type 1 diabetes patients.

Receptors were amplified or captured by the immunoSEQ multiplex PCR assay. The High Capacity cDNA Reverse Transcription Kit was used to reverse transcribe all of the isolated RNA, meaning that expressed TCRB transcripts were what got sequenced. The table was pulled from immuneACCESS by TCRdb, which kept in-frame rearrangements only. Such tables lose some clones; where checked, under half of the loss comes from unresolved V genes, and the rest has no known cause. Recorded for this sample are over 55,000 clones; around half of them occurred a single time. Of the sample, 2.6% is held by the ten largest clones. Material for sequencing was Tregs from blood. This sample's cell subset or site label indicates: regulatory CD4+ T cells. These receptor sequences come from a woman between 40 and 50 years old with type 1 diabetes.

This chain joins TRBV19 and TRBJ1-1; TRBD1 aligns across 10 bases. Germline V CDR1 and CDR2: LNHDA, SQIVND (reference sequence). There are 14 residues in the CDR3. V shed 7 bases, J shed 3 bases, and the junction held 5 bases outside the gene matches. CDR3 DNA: TGTGCCAGTACCCTGGACAGGGGGGACACTGAAGCTTTCTTT. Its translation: CASTLDRGDTEAFF.

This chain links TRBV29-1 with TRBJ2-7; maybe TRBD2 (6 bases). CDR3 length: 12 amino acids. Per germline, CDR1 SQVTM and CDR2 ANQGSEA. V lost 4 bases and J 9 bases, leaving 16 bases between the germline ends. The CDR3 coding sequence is TGCAGCGTTGGGCGGGGCCTCGTGGGGCAGTACTTC. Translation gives CSVGRGLVGQYF.

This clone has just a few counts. The CDR3, as DNA: TGTGCCAGCAGCGATGGACAGTACTATGGCTACACCTTC. It codes for CASSDGQYYGYTF. The gene calls are TRBV2 and TRBJ1-2; possibly TRBD1 for D (6 bases). The CDR3 runs to 13 residues. V lost 6 bases, J lost 3 bases, and 11 bases lay in between. Germline V CDR1 and CDR2: SNHLY, FYNNEI.

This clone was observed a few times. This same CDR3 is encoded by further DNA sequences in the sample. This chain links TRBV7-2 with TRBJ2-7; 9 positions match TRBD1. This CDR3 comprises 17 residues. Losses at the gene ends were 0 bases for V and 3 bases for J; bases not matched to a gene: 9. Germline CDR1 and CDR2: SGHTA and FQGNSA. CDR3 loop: CASSLAGQGTPYYEQYF. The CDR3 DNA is TGTGCCAGCAGCTTAGCGGGACAGGGAACCCCCTACTACGAGCAGTACTTC.

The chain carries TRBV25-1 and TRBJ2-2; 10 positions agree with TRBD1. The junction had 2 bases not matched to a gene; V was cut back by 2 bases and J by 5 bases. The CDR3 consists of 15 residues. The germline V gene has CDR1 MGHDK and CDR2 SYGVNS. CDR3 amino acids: CASSEDRGRTGELFF. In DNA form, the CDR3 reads TGTGCCAGCAGTGAAGACAGGGGGCGAACCGGGGAGCTGTTTTTT.

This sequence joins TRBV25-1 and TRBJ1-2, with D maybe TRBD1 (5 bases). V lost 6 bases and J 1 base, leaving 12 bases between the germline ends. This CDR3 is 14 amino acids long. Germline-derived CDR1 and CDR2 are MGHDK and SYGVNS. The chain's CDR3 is CASRGTTFNYGYTF. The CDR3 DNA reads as TGTGCCAGCAGGGGGACTACATTTAACTATGGCTACACCTTC.

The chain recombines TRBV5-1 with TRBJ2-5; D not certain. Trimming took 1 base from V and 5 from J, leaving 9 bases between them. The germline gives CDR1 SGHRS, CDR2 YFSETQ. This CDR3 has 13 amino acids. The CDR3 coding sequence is TGCGCCAGCAGCTTGAATTCTAAGGAGACCCAGTACTTC. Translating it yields CASSLNSKETQYF.

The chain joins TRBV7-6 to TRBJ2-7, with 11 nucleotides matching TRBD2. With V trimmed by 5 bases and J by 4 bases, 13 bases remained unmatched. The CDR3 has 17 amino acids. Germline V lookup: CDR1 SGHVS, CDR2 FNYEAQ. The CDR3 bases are TGTGCCAGCAGCCCGAGGACTAGCGGGCTCCTGGGGTACGAGCAGTACTTC. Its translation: CASSPRTSGLLGYEQYF.

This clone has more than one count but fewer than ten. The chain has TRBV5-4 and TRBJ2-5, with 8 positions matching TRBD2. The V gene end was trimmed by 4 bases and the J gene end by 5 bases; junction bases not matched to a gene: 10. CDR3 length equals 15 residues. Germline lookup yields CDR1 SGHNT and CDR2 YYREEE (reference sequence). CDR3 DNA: TGTGCCAGCAGCCTGATAGCGGGATCGGGGGAGACCCAGTACTTC. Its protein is CASSLIAGSGETQYF.